The clone carrying this T cell receptor beta chain was counted once. Its antigen remains unidentified. The same CDR3 can be traced to other DNA sequences in this sample. The protocol was immunoSEQ multiplex PCR, while the TCRdb copy is restricted to in-frame clones and leaves out a portion. The sample has about 35,000 clones, around 83% seen once; the top ten hold around 6.6%. Germline V gives CDR1 GTSNPN, CDR2 SVGIG (reference sequence). V shed 0 bases and J 6 bases; nucleotides not matched to a gene: 2. The CDR3 is made up of 13 amino acids. The data originate from a study of CD4 T cells in relation to SARS-CoV-2 and coronaviruses. Study at large: TCR beta CDR3s were sequenced after approximately ten-day antigen culture of PBMCs. A couple of subjects were Hispanic; patients were roughly eight males and a handful of females. Study-wide results and caveats: The cross-reactivity analysis covered only spike protein, not other viral proteins. About 64% of donors had memory CD4+ clonotypes crossrecognizing SARS-CoV-2 and common cold coronavirus spike.

Sequencing was carried out using naive CD4+ T cells from PBMCs, cultured in vitro. Subset given: naive CD4+ T cells isolated by negative enrichment. The sequence came from an adult with COVID-19. This rearrangement joins TRBV30 to TRBJ1-5, with 7 nucleotides matching TRBD1. The CDR3 sequence is CAWSVAGGQPQHF. For the CDR3, the DNA is TGTGCCTGGAGTGTGGCAGGGGGTCAGCCCCAGCATTTT.